This entry is about one T cell receptor (beta chain). Template-switching 5'RACE yielded the TCR cDNA; a universal primer site and UMIs were added in the process. TCRdb reprocessed the 5' RACE reads with MiXCR, giving one entry per CDR3 protein. The data contain about 370,000 distinct CDR3 sequences, more than 9% of them singletons. This CDR3 has 14 residues. CDR1 is LNHNV and CDR2 is YYDKDF in the germline V gene (reference sequence). The V end lost 6 bases, the J end lost 4 bases, and 15 bases lay between the germline ends. This sample is part of a study of T cells after yellow fever vaccination. This specimen consisted of PBMCs, obtained on the day of the first yellow fever vaccination. The chain combines TRBV15 with TRBJ2-5, with a possible D match to TRBD1 (5 bases). The sequence came from a man younger than 35 who received the YFV17D yellow fever vaccine. The CDR3 loop is CATSTLGAGETQYF. The CDR3 DNA is TGTGCCACCAGTACCCTTGGGGCTGGAGAGACCCAGTACTTC.